The 28 T cell receptor beta chains in this list originate from one sample, sequenced in a study of OX40 agonist ivuxolimab in advanced cancers. Assay: immunoSEQ multiplex PCR; the TCRdb copy retains only in-frame clones and omits some. The profile shows around 90,000 clones, just under 90% of them singletons. Sequenced material: CD4+ or CD8+ T cells sorted from blood, taken in a trial of the OX40 agonist ivuxolimab. The receptors were sampled from an adult with an advanced solid tumor such as melanoma, head and neck, liver or kidney cancer.

The rearrangement links TRBV6-4 to TRBJ2-3; 7 bases fit TRBD2. Per germline, CDR1 MRHNA and CDR2 SNTAGT. This CDR3 comprises 15 residues. V trimming: 3 bases; J trimming: 5 bases; junction bases outside the gene matches: 8. This CDR3 reads CASSERSGGEDTQYF. DNA for the CDR3: TGTGCCAGCAGTGAACGAAGTGGGGGGGAAGATACGCAGTATTTT.

The chain employs TRBV18 and TRBJ1-2; D is perhaps TRBD1 (5 bases). The CDR3 is 15 amino acids. V lost 1 base and J lost 7, with 16 bases in between. The germline V gene encodes CDR1 KGHSH and CDR2 LQKENI. For the CDR3, the DNA is TGTGCCAGCTCACCACGTGACAGACCGGAGGTTGGCTACACCTTC. The encoded protein is CASSPRDRPEVGYTF.

The chain links TRBV11-2 to TRBJ2-5; D is perhaps TRBD2 (5 bases). Trimming pared 5 bases from V and 5 bases from J, leaving 21 bases between. The CDR3 has 16 residues. The germline V gene encodes CDR1 SGHAT and CDR2 FQNNGV. This CDR3 reads CASSPGETLLGETQYF. CDR3 nucleotides: TGTGCCAGCAGCCCCGGGGAGACCTTGTTAGGGGAGACCCAGTACTTC.

This clone was seen a single time. J is TRBJ1-3 and V is TRBV5-4; TRBD1 matches 8 bases. The V gene's germline CDR1 is SGHNT and CDR2 YYREEE (reference sequence). The CDR3 loop spans 16 amino acids. V lost 3 bases to trimming and J lost 2 bases; unmatched junction nucleotides: 7. CDR3 bases: TGTGCCAGCAGCTCCGCGGACAGGGTAGCTGGAAACACCATATATTTT. Translating gives CASSSADRVAGNTIYF.

The table lists this clone with a few counts. The rearrangement joins TRBV2 to TRBJ2-7; D uncertain. CDR3 length equals 12 residues. Germline V gives CDR1 SNHLY, CDR2 FYNNEI. Between the trimmed V and J ends, which lost 7 bases and 4 bases, there was a span of 11 bases. In DNA, the CDR3 is TGTGCCAGCACCGCCCTGAGGTACGAGCAGTACTTC. Translated, it gives CASTALRYEQYF.

The chain carries TRBV2 and TRBJ1-4; 7 positions match TRBD1. Germline V gene data show CDR1 as SNHLY and CDR2 as FYNNEI. The CDR3 is made up of 14 amino acids. V lost 6 bases to trimming and J lost 7 bases; unmatched junction nucleotides: 8. DNA for the CDR3: TGTGCCAGCAGGTGGAGGGGGCCCGTTGAAAAACTGTTTTTT. Translation gives CASRWRGPVEKLFF.

This chain uses TRBV14 with TRBJ2-7; D call uncertain. V lost 5 bases and J 4 bases, leaving 6 bases between the germline ends. The CDR3 length is 11 residues. Germline CDR1 is SGHDN and CDR2 is FVKESK. CDR3 sequence (DNA): TGTGCCAGCAGCTTCCAATACGAGCAGTACTTC. Its translation: CASSFQYEQYF.

The V call is TRBV5-6, the J call TRBJ2-7; 12 nucleotides line up with TRBD1. The CDR3 loop spans 13 amino acids. The ends lost 5 bases at V and 5 bases at J; junction bases unmatched: 2. Germline CDR1 reads SGHDT; CDR2 reads YYEEEE. For the CDR3, the DNA is TGTGCCAGCAGGGGACAGGGGGCCAACGAGCAGTACTTC. Residues: CASRGQGANEQYF. Full variable domain (remainder filled in from reference TRBV5-6 and TRBJ2-7): DAGVTQSPTHLIKTRGQQVTLRCSPKSGHDTVSWYQQALGQGPQFIFQYYEEEERQRGNFPDRFSGHQFPNYSSELNVNALLLGDSALYLCASRGQGANEQYFGPGTRLTVT.

V and J are TRBV2 and TRBJ2-1, with 12 bases fitting TRBD2. The V gene's germline CDR1 is SNHLY and CDR2 FYNNEI. J gave up 10 bases and V 3 bases, and 7 bases lay outside the gene matches. The length of the CDR3 is 15 residues. The DNA of the CDR3 is TGTGCCAGCAGTGATGTGACTAGCGGGAGTTTAGAGCAGTTCTTC. This gives the protein CASSDVTSGSLEQFF.

The chain links TRBV4-1 to TRBJ1-1; D ambiguous. Germline loops: CDR1 MGHRA, CDR2 YSYEKL. V was clipped by 0 bases and J by 2 bases, with 10 bases between them. The CDR3 length is 15 residues. The CDR3 DNA reads as TGCGCCAGCAGCCAAGAAATGGGCAGAAACACTGAAGCTTTCTTT. Its translation: CASSQEMGRNTEAFF.

This chain uses TRBV27 with TRBJ1-5; D ambiguous. The germline CDR1 and CDR2 sequences are MNHEY and SMNVEV (reference sequence). V lost 3 bases and J 5 bases, leaving 5 bases between the germline ends. There are 12 residues in the CDR3. CDR3 sequence: CASSFTDQPQHF. As DNA, the CDR3 is TGTGCCAGCAGTTTCACCGATCAGCCCCAGCATTTT.

This clone showed up just once. At the DNA level, this CDR3 is encoded by other sequences in the same sample as well. The chain joins TRBV27 to TRBJ2-1; D gene ambiguous. The germline V gene has CDR1 MNHEY and CDR2 SMNVEV (reference sequence). This CDR3 spans 11 amino acids. V gave up 5 bases and J gave up 4 bases, with 3 bases separating them. The chain's CDR3 is CASSDYNEQFF. The DNA of the CDR3 is TGTGCCAGCAGTGATTACAATGAGCAGTTCTTC.

This clone showed up just a few times. V and J are TRBV27 and TRBJ1-2; D gene unclear. CDR3 size: 11 residues. V lost 0 bases and J lost 8, with 4 bases in between. Germline V CDR1 and CDR2: MNHEY, SMNVEV (reference sequence). CDR3 nucleotides: TGTGCCAGCAGTTTATCGCGGGGCTACACCTTC. This translates into CASSLSRGYTF.

This rearrangement joins TRBV5-4 to TRBJ1-2, with D possibly TRBD1 on 6 matching bases. The V end lost 4 bases, the J end lost 2 bases, and 12 bases lay between the germline ends. Germline V gene sequence: CDR1 SGHNT, CDR2 YYREEE (reference sequence). The CDR3 totals 14 residues. The CDR3 nucleotides read TGTGCCAGCAGCCACCCGGACAGCAACTATGGCTACACCTTC. Translation gives CASSHPDSNYGYTF.

The chain combines TRBV10-3 with TRBJ2-7, with D unresolved. Trimming shortened V by 0 bases and J by 4 bases, and 4 bases separated the two germline ends. CDR3 length: 12 residues. From germline, CDR1 is ENHRY and CDR2 SYGVKD. The CDR3, as DNA: TGTGCCATCAGTGAGTCTGGATACGAGCAGTACTTC. Translated, it gives CAISESGYEQYF.

The rearrangement links TRBV19 to TRBJ1-1; D remains ambiguous. CDR1 and CDR2 (germline): LNHDA, SQIVND (reference sequence). The CDR3 is made up of 14 amino acids. V shed 5 bases and J shed 3 bases, with 13 bases lying between them. This chain's CDR3 is CASSQPLSHTEAFF. The DNA of the CDR3 is TGTGCCAGTAGTCAGCCACTAAGTCACACTGAAGCTTTCTTT.

This clone was seen a few times. The chain employs TRBV28 and TRBJ1-6; D gene uncertain. Germline assignment: CDR1 MDHEN and CDR2 SYDVKM. This CDR3 comprises 13 residues. The V and J ends lost 2 bases and 6 bases respectively, with 5 bases between them. As DNA, the CDR3 is TGTGCCAGCAGTTTAGGCCGTAATTCACCCCTCCACTTT. This gives the protein CASSLGRNSPLHF.

The gene calls are TRBV18 and TRBJ2-7; 9 positions match TRBD1. Germline V gene sequence: CDR1 KGHSH, CDR2 LQKENI. This CDR3 spans 15 amino acids. J lost 2 bases, V lost 6 bases, and 8 bases had no gene match. CDR3 nucleotide sequence: TGTGCCAGCTCCCCGTCCGGACAGGGGACCTACGAGCAGTACTTC. Residues: CASSPSGQGTYEQYF.

CDR3 sequence: CAISESTQGSGNTIYF. CDR3 nucleotides: TGTGCCATCAGTGAGTCGACTCAAGGCTCTGGAAACACCATATATTTT. The chain recombines TRBV10-3 with TRBJ1-3; unclear D gene. Germline V gene lookup returns CDR1 ENHRY and CDR2 SYGVKD. The CDR3 length is 16 residues. V lost 0 bases and J 0 bases, leaving 9 bases between the germline ends.

This chain uses TRBV6-1 with TRBJ1-2; no firm D call. Germline assignment: CDR1 MNHNS and CDR2 SASEGT. The length of the CDR3 is 15 residues. Between the trimmed V and J ends, which lost 0 bases and 7 bases, there was a span of 15 bases. Written as DNA, the CDR3 is TGTGCCAGCAGTGAAGCTGGGCTGACCCGGGCTGGCTACACCTTC. It specifies CASSEAGLTRAGYTF.

The CDR3 nucleotides are TGTGCCAGCAGCTTAGCGGCGAGCTCCTACGAGCAGTACTTC. Translating gives CASSLAASSYEQYF. The chain links TRBV7-9 to TRBJ2-7; D uncertain. This CDR3 contains 14 residues. V dropped 0 bases and J dropped 0 bases, with 6 bases sitting between them. Germline V gene lookup returns CDR1 SEHNR and CDR2 FQNEAQ (reference sequence).

DNA for the CDR3: TGTGCCAGCAGCCCCGTCCTAGCGAGCCCCTACGAGCAGTACTTC. This gives the protein CASSPVLASPYEQYF. The rearrangement joins TRBV6-6 to TRBJ2-7, with D perhaps matching TRBD2 (6 bases). This CDR3 spans 15 amino acids. Trimming pared 6 bases from V and 2 bases from J, leaving 17 bases between. Germline assignment: CDR1 MNHNY and CDR2 SVGAGI (reference sequence).

The rearrangement joins TRBV9 to TRBJ1-5; D possibly corresponds to TRBD1 (5 bases). Trimming took off 0 bases at V and 3 bases at J, with 7 bases between the two ends. This CDR3 has 14 amino acids. Germline CDR1 reads SGDLS; CDR2 reads YYNGEE. CDR3 sequence: CASSVEGANQPQHF. The CDR3 DNA reads as TGTGCCAGCAGCGTAGAAGGGGCCAATCAGCCCCAGCATTTT.

The chain carries TRBV11-3 and TRBJ1-1; a possible D gene is TRBD1 (5 bases). The CDR3 runs 12 residues. The V and J ends lost 3 bases and 9 bases respectively, with 11 bases between them. From germline, CDR1 is SGHNT and CDR2 YENEEA. CDR3 amino acids: CASSLGGEKAFF. The CDR3 region has the DNA TGTGCCAGCAGCTTGGGGGGGGAGAAAGCTTTCTTT. The whole variable domain, remainder taken from reference TRBV11-3 and TRBJ1-1, is EAGVVQSPRYKIIEKKQPVAFWCNPISGHNTLYWYLQNLGQGPELLIRYENEEAVDDSQLPKDRFSAERLKGVDSTLKIQPAELGDSAVYLCASSLGGEKAFFGQGTRLTVV.

The chain couples TRBV7-3 to TRBJ2-1; no firm D call. Deletions cut 4 bases from V and 0 bases from J, with 13 bases between. The CDR3 consists of 16 residues. Germline values: CDR1 SGHTA, CDR2 FQGTGA. Written as DNA, the CDR3 is TGTGCCAGCAGCTCCTTGACGGGTAGCTCCTACAATGAGCAGTTCTTC. It translates to CASSSLTGSSYNEQFF.

This chain uses TRBV29-1 with TRBJ1-1; unclear D gene. This CDR3 is 13 amino acids long. The V end was cut by 1 base, the J end by 2 bases, with 8 bases between. CDR1 and CDR2 from the germline V gene are SQVTM and ANQGSEA. The CDR3 nucleotides are TGCAGCGTTGAAGGCCAGGTAAACACTGAAGCTTTCTTT. As protein: CSVEGQVNTEAFF.

This clone is a singleton in its sample. The chain combines TRBV23-1 with TRBJ2-1; 7 nucleotides line up with TRBD1. TRBV23-1 is an open reading frame, and its role is uncertain. After removal of 3 bases from V and 4 bases from J, the junction contained 6 bases not matched to a gene. The CDR3 is 15 amino acids. The CDR3 nucleotides read TGCGCCAGCAGTCAGGACAGGTTACGTTACAATGAGCAGTTCTTC. Translation: CASSQDRLRYNEQFF.

The chain carries TRBV6-1 and TRBJ1-5; 7 bases map to TRBD1. Germline V CDR1 and CDR2: MNHNS, SASEGT. The CDR3 has 12 amino acids. The V and J ends lost 4 bases and 13 bases, in that order; junction bases with no gene match: 7. The CDR3 loop reads CASSVRGPRQHF. CDR3 DNA sequence: TGTGCCAGCAGTGTGAGGGGGCCCCGTCAGCATTTT.